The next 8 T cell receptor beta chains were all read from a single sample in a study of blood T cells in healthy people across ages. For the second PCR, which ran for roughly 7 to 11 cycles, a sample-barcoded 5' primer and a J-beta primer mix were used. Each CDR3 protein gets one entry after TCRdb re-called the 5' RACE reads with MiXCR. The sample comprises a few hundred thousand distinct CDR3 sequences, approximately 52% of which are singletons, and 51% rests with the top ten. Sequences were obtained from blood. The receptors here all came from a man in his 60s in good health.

The CDR3 region has the DNA TGCGCCAGCAGCTCGACAGGGATAGGTTACGAGCAGTACTTC. It codes for CASSSTGIGYEQYF. The V gene is TRBV5-1, the J gene TRBJ2-7; 7 bases are a match to TRBD1. Looked up from germline, CDR1 is SGHRS and CDR2 is YFSETQ. This CDR3 contains 14 residues. The V gene end was trimmed by 3 bases and the J gene end by 4 bases; junction bases not matched to a gene: 7.

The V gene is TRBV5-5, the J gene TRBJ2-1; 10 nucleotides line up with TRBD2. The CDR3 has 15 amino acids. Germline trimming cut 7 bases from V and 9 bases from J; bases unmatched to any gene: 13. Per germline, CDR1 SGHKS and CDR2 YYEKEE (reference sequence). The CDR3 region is CASSESGRAEGEQFF. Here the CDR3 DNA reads TGTGCCAGCTCCGAAAGCGGGAGGGCCGAGGGTGAGCAGTTCTTC. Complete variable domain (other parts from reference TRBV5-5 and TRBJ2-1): DAGVTQSPTHLIKTRGQQVTLRCSPISGHKSVSWYQQVLGQGPQFIFQYYEKEERGRGNFPDRFSARQFPNYSSELNVNALLLGDSALYLCASSESGRAEGEQFFGPGTRLTVL.

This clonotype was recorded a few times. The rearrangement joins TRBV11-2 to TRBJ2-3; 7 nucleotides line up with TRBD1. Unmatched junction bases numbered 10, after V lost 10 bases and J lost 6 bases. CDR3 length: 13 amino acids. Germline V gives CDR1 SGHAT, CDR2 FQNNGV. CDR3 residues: CATAQGVRDTQYF. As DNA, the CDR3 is TGTGCCACTGCCCAGGGGGTTAGGGATACGCAGTATTTT.

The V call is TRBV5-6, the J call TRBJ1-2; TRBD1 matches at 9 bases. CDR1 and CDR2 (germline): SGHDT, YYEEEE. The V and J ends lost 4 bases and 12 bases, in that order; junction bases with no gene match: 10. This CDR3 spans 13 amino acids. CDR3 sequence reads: CASSARDRAGDTF. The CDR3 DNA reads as TGTGCCAGCAGCGCCAGGGACAGGGCGGGGGACACCTTC. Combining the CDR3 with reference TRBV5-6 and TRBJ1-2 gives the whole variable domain DAGVTQSPTHLIKTRGQQVTLRCSPKSGHDTVSWYQQALGQGPQFIFQYYEEEERQRGNFPDRFSGHQFPNYSSELNVNALLLGDSALYLCASSARDRAGDTFGSGTRLTVV.

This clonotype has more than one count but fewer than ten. The CDR3 loop is CASSLGLTGVNEQYF. The CDR3 region has the DNA TGCGCCAGCAGCTTGGGGCTGACAGGGGTCAATGAGCAGTACTTC. This sequence joins TRBV5-1 and TRBJ2-5; 8 nucleotides match TRBD1. Germline CDR1 SGHRS, CDR2 YFSETQ. The J segment lost 11 bases and the V segment lost 0 bases, leaving 12 bases of the junction unmatched. The CDR3 is 15 residues long.

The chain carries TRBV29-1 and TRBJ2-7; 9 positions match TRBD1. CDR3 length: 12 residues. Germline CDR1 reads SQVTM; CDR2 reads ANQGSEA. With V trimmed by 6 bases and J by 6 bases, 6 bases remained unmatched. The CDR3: CSVGTGNGEQYF. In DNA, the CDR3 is TGCAGCGTAGGGACAGGGAATGGCGAGCAGTACTTC.

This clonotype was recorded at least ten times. CDR3 protein: CASSDKQGPYEQYF. CDR3 nucleotide sequence: TGTGCCAGCAGTGACAAACAGGGCCCCTACGAGCAGTACTTC. The chain has TRBV2 and TRBJ2-7; TRBD1 might be the D (6 bases). Germline values: CDR1 SNHLY, CDR2 FYNNEI. Trimming took off 3 bases at V and 2 bases at J, with 11 bases between the two ends. The CDR3 covers 14 residues.

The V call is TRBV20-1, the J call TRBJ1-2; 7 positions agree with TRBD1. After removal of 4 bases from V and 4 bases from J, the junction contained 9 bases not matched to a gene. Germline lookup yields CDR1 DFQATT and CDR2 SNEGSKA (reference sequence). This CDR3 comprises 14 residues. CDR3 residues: CSAIVGQDFYGYTF. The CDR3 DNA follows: TGCAGTGCTATCGTCGGACAGGACTTCTATGGCTACACCTTC.